This entry lists 29 T cell receptor beta chains sequenced from one sample in a study of identifying expanded T cells in peripheral blood. Method: immunoSEQ multiplex PCR; TCRdb's copy keeps in-frame clones and lacks some. The sample has 75,000 to 95,000 clones; around 90% are singletons. The material sequenced was blood. Source of these receptors: a person aged 18 to 70 in good health.

The chain links TRBV4-2 to TRBJ2-2, with D possibly matching TRBD1 (6 bases). The germline V gene encodes CDR1 LGHNA and CDR2 YNFKEQ. Trimming left V 4 bases short and J 4 bases short, with 13 bases between. CDR3 length: 15 residues. The CDR3 sequence is CASSPHREVTGELFF. The CDR3 DNA is TGTGCCAGCAGCCCCCACAGGGAAGTCACCGGGGAGCTGTTTTTT.

V usage is TRBV4-1 and J usage is TRBJ2-1, with D possibly being TRBD1 (6 bases). Germline loops: CDR1 MGHRA, CDR2 YSYEKL. The CDR3 runs to 16 residues. V lost 0 bases and J 6 bases, leaving 15 bases between the germline ends. The CDR3 DNA reads TGCGCCAGCAGCCAAGAAGGCAGGGTGGGGGCCAATGAGCAGTTCTTC. Its translation is CASSQEGRVGANEQFF.

The chain employs TRBV7-9 and TRBJ2-6, with 12 bases aligning to TRBD1. CDR3 length equals 17 residues. V trimming: 5 bases; J trimming: 3 bases; junction bases outside the gene matches: 5. Germline assignment: CDR1 SEHNR and CDR2 FQNEAQ (reference sequence). This CDR3 reads CASSVGQGALGANVLTF. CDR3 nucleotides: TGTGCCAGCAGCGTGGGACAGGGGGCGCTTGGGGCCAACGTCCTGACTTTC.

There are many counts of this clone. The chain uses TRBV6-1 and TRBJ2-6; D remains unclear. Germline CDR1 and CDR2: MNHNS and SASEGT. The CDR3 has 15 amino acids. Trimming took off 3 bases at V and 0 bases at J, with 6 bases between the two ends. The CDR3 loop is CASSDGGSGANVLTF. CDR3 DNA: TGTGCCAGCAGTGACGGCGGCTCTGGGGCCAACGTCCTGACTTTC.

This clone was observed a few times. V is TRBV27 and J is TRBJ2-7; D is ambiguous. The CDR3 runs 12 residues. Germline CDR1 MNHEY, CDR2 SMNVEV (reference sequence). V shed 3 bases and J shed 7 bases, with 10 bases lying between them. CDR3 bases: TGTGCCAGCAGTTTCAGGACGATGGAGCAGTACTTC. Translation: CASSFRTMEQYF.

Remarks on this clone: The junction shows a germline mismatch at one end, possibly a read error. This chain connects TRBV7-4 to TRBJ2-6, with D tentatively TRBD2 (6 bases). CDR3 length equals 16 residues. In germline, CDR1 is SGHVT, CDR2 SQSDAQ. In nucleotides, the CDR3 is TGCGCCAGCAGCCAAGAACCGGGGGCTGGGGCCAACGTCCTGACTTTC. Its protein product is CASSQEPGAGANVLTF. Filled out from reference TRBV7-4 and TRBJ2-6, the complete variable domain reads GAGVSQSPRYKVAKRGRDVALRCDSISGHVTLYWYRQTLGQGSEVLTYSQSDAQRDKSGRPSGRFSAERPERSVSTLKIQRTEQGDSAVYLCASSQEPGAGANVLTFGAGSRLTVL.

This clone occurred a few times. The chain combines TRBV28 with TRBJ2-7; 9 bases fit TRBD1. CDR1 and CDR2 (germline): MDHEN, SYDVKM. This CDR3 has 16 amino acids. Trimming took 5 bases from V and 1 from J; bases not matched to a gene: 9. The CDR3 spells CASSRYRGLRSYEQYF. The CDR3 nucleotides read TGTGCCAGCAGTCGATACAGGGGGCTTAGATCCTACGAGCAGTACTTC. The variable domain in full, completed from reference TRBV28 and TRBJ2-7, reads DVKVTQSSRYLVKRTGEKVFLECVQDMDHENMFWYRQDPGLGLRLIYFSYDVKMKEKGDIPEGYSVSREKKERFSLILESASTNQTSMYLCASSRYRGLRSYEQYFGPGTRLTVT.

The chain recombines TRBV6-4 with TRBJ2-7; 11 nucleotides align to TRBD2. This CDR3 spans 19 amino acids. Per germline, CDR1 MRHNA and CDR2 SNTAGT. The V gene end was trimmed by 2 bases and the J gene end by 0 bases; junction bases not matched to a gene: 12. The chain's CDR3 is CASSDRPPASGRSSYEQYF. As DNA, the CDR3 is TGTGCCAGCAGTGACCGCCCCCCCGCTAGCGGGAGGAGCTCCTACGAGCAGTACTTC.

The chain is built from TRBV19 and TRBJ1-5, with 8 bases lining up with TRBD1. CDR3 length equals 17 residues. With 7 bases clipped from V and 5 bases from J, the junction kept 16 bases outside the gene matches. Looked up from germline, CDR1 is LNHDA and CDR2 is SQIVND (reference sequence). Written as DNA, the CDR3 is TGTGCCAGTACCCCACTGCCCAGGACAGGGTTTCATCAGCCCCAGCATTTT. Protein sequence: CASTPLPRTGFHQPQHF.

The chain has TRBV10-3 and TRBJ2-7; no reliable D call. CDR1 is ENHRY, CDR2 SYGVKD, per germline. Between the trimmed V and J ends, which lost 4 bases and 2 bases, there was a span of 12 bases. The CDR3 extends over 14 amino acids. As DNA, the CDR3 is TGTGCCATCAGTGCGATGGCACCGACCTACGAGCAGTACTTC. Protein product: CAISAMAPTYEQYF.

The chain couples TRBV13 to TRBJ1-1; 12 bases fit TRBD1. The germline V gene has CDR1 PRHDT and CDR2 FYEKMQ (reference sequence). With 8 bases clipped from V and 0 bases from J, the junction kept 13 bases outside the gene matches. The CDR3 totals 18 residues. In nucleotides, the CDR3 is TGTGCCAGCGGGCTGGGACAGGGGGCTTTTCTTATGAACACTGAAGCTTTCTTT. Its translation is CASGLGQGAFLMNTEAFF.

V is TRBV2 and J is TRBJ2-3; the D gene is possibly TRBD2 (5 bases). The V end lost 2 bases, the J end lost 6 bases, and 15 bases lay between the germline ends. The CDR3 has 15 amino acids. Germline-derived CDR1 and CDR2 are SNHLY and FYNNEI. The chain's CDR3 is CASSESTGPGDTQYF. The DNA for the CDR3 is TGTGCCAGCAGTGAATCAACCGGTCCGGGGGATACGCAGTATTTT.

The chain couples TRBV29-1 to TRBJ1-1, with 8 bases aligning to TRBD1. CDR1 and CDR2 (germline): SQVTM, ANQGSEA. Trimming took 2 bases from V and 4 from J; bases not matched to a gene: 9. The CDR3 contains 15 residues. The CDR3 is CSVERQQGVGTEAFF. The DNA of the CDR3 is TGCAGCGTTGAACGGCAACAGGGGGTTGGCACTGAAGCTTTCTTT. The whole variable domain, filled in from reference TRBV29-1 and TRBJ1-1, reads SAVISQKPSRDICQRGTSLTIQCQVDSQVTMMFWYRQQPGQSLTLIATANQGSEATYESGFVIDKFPISRPNLTFSTLTVSNMSPEDSSIYLCSVERQQGVGTEAFFGQGTRLTVV.

CDR3 sequence (DNA): TGTGCCAGCAGTTTTCCGGGACAGGGAATCACTGAAGCTTTCTTT. It codes for CASSFPGQGITEAFF. This chain links TRBV6-5 with TRBJ1-1; 9 bases align to TRBD1. After removal of 4 bases from V and 4 bases from J, the junction contained 7 bases not matched to a gene. Germline V CDR1 and CDR2: MNHEY, SVGAGI. This CDR3 spans 15 amino acids.

The V gene is TRBV11-2, the J gene TRBJ2-1, with unresolved D. Germline CDR1 SGHAT, CDR2 FQNNGV. Trimming removed 5 bases from V and 3 bases from J, with 5 bases in between. The CDR3 consists of 12 residues. CDR3 amino acids: CASSLFYNEQFF. CDR3 in DNA: TGTGCCAGCAGCCTTTTCTACAATGAGCAGTTCTTC.

This clone was found a few times. The gene calls are TRBV7-3 and TRBJ1-2; D may be TRBD1 (5 bases). V was cut by 5 bases and J by 5 bases, with 18 bases left in between. The CDR3 loop spans 15 amino acids. Germline V gene data show CDR1 as SGHTA and CDR2 as FQGTGA. This CDR3 reads CASSQTGMGAYGYTF. The CDR3, as DNA: TGTGCCAGCAGCCAAACAGGAATGGGCGCTTATGGCTACACCTTC. Combining the CDR3 with reference TRBV7-3 and TRBJ1-2 gives the whole variable domain GAGVSQTPSNKVTEKGKYVELRCDPISGHTALYWYRQSLGQGPEFLIYFQGTGAADDSGLPNDRFFAVRPEGSVSTLKIQRTERGDSAVYLCASSQTGMGAYGYTFGSGTRLTVV.

The sample holds one count of this clone. This sequence joins TRBV7-2 and TRBJ2-2; D not certain. Deletions cut 5 bases from V and 6 bases from J, with 13 bases between. Germline V lookup: CDR1 SGHTA, CDR2 FQGNSA. The CDR3 totals 14 residues. CDR3 protein: CASSLSAKAGELFF. The CDR3 DNA follows: TGTGCCAGCAGCCTCTCGGCCAAAGCCGGGGAGCTGTTTTTT. Filled out from reference TRBV7-2 and TRBJ2-2, the complete variable domain reads GAGVSQSPSNKVTEKGKDVELRCDPISGHTALYWYRQSLGQGLEFLIYFQGNSAPDKSGLPSDRFSAERTGGSVSTLTIQRTQQEDSAVYLCASSLSAKAGELFFGEGSRLTVL.

This chain joins TRBV11-2 and TRBJ2-3, with a possible D match to TRBD1 (6 bases). This CDR3 is built from 14 residues. Germline CDR1 is SGHAT and CDR2 is FQNNGV. Trimming stripped 5 bases from V and 0 bases from J, with 9 bases between. The CDR3 sequence: CASSRQESTDTQYF. The CDR3 nucleotides are TGTGCCAGCAGCCGACAGGAGAGCACAGATACGCAGTATTTT.

The chain carries TRBV9 and TRBJ2-1; D not resolved. CDR1 is SGDLS, CDR2 YYNGEE, per germline. This CDR3 is 15 amino acids long. V gave up 6 bases and J gave up 5 bases, with 18 bases separating them. In DNA form, the CDR3 reads TGTGCCAGCACCAGCGTAGGCCCAAACCACAATGAGCAGTTCTTC. Its protein is CASTSVGPNHNEQFF.

This clone occurred a few times. The chain combines TRBV19 with TRBJ2-5; TRBD2 aligns across 10 bases. V shed 1 base and J 1 base; nucleotides not matched to a gene: 9. Looked up from germline, CDR1 is LNHDA and CDR2 is SQIVND (reference sequence). CDR3 length: 18 amino acids. The CDR3: CASSIGTSGGGPQETQYF. CDR3 bases: TGTGCCAGTAGTATAGGGACTAGCGGAGGGGGACCCCAAGAGACCCAGTACTTC.

J is TRBJ1-1 and V is TRBV10-3, with D unresolved. The CDR3 consists of 14 residues. V was cut by 3 bases and J by 6 bases, with 14 bases left in between. Germline-derived CDR1 and CDR2 are ENHRY and SYGVKD. CDR3 protein: CAISDNGGGAEAFF. DNA for the CDR3: TGTGCCATCAGTGACAACGGCGGCGGGGCTGAAGCTTTCTTT.

The chain is built from TRBV7-9 and TRBJ2-1; D remains unclear. CDR1 and CDR2 (germline): SEHNR, FQNEAQ (reference sequence). The CDR3 length is 12 residues. Trimming stripped 2 bases from V and 4 bases from J, with 3 bases between. The CDR3 DNA reads as TGTGCCAGCAGCTTAACGTACAATGAGCAGTTCTTC. Amino acids: CASSLTYNEQFF.

The CDR3 loop is CASRSYTDRLYNEQFF. The DNA of the CDR3 is TGTGCCAGCAGGTCCTATACGGACAGGTTATACAATGAGCAGTTCTTC. J is TRBJ2-1 and V is TRBV5-5, with 7 bases fitting TRBD1. Germline loops: CDR1 SGHKS, CDR2 YYEKEE (reference sequence). V gave up 5 bases and J gave up 4 bases; unmatched junction bases: 12. This CDR3 spans 16 amino acids. Combining the CDR3 with reference TRBV5-5 and TRBJ2-1 gives the whole variable domain DAGVTQSPTHLIKTRGQQVTLRCSPISGHKSVSWYQQVLGQGPQFIFQYYEKEERGRGNFPDRFSARQFPNYSSELNVNALLLGDSALYLCASRSYTDRLYNEQFFGPGTRLTVL.

The chain recombines TRBV19 with TRBJ1-6; 9 nucleotides align to TRBD1. The V gene's germline CDR1 is LNHDA and CDR2 SQIVND (reference sequence). The CDR3 runs 14 residues. J was trimmed by 9 bases and V by 6 bases; bases with no gene match: 6. The CDR3, as DNA: TGTGCCAGTAGATCAAACAGGGGGCCTTCACCCCTCCACTTT. Its translation is CASRSNRGPSPLHF.

Only one count was recorded for this clone. The V and J genes are TRBV11-2 and TRBJ2-7, with TRBD1 matching over 9 bases. The germline CDR1 and CDR2 sequences are SGHAT and FQNNGV. This CDR3 is built from 16 residues. After removal of 5 bases from V and 1 base from J, the junction contained 9 bases not matched to a gene. CDR3 amino acids: CASSHSGQGFSYEQYF. The CDR3 DNA sequence: TGTGCCAGCAGCCATTCCGGACAGGGGTTTTCCTACGAGCAGTACTTC.

The chain employs TRBV19 and TRBJ2-7, with 8 bases fitting TRBD2. Germline lookup yields CDR1 LNHDA and CDR2 SQIVND (reference sequence). J lost 2 bases, V lost 5 bases, and 5 bases had no gene match. This CDR3 comprises 14 residues. The CDR3 DNA sequence: TGTGCCAGTAGTGTGGGACTAGGAGCCTACGAGCAGTACTTC. It yields the protein CASSVGLGAYEQYF.

The V gene is TRBV29-1, the J gene TRBJ1-1, with D perhaps TRBD1 (5 bases). The CDR3 has 14 residues. The V gene lost 6 bases and the J gene lost 6 bases, with 20 bases spanning the gap. Germline V CDR1 and CDR2: SQVTM, ANQGSEA. CDR3 DNA sequence: TGCAGCGTCGACCGTTTAGGGGTCGGCGCTGAAGCTTTCTTT. Its translation: CSVDRLGVGAEAFF.

The chain carries TRBV30 and TRBJ1-5; a possible D gene is TRBD1 (5 bases). The CDR3 contains 12 residues. Trimming took off 0 bases at V and 9 bases at J, with 9 bases between the two ends. Germline loops: CDR1 GTSNPN, CDR2 SVGIG (reference sequence). CDR3 coding DNA: TGTGCCTGGAGTGTTAGCGGGGGGCCCCAGCATTTT. Translating it yields CAWSVSGGPQHF.

This clone came up once. The chain joins TRBV30 to TRBJ1-4, with 8 bases fitting TRBD1. Trimming at V came to 3 bases and at J to 0 bases, leaving 6 bases not matched to a gene. The CDR3 loop spans 16 amino acids. From germline, CDR1 is GTSNPN and CDR2 SVGIG (reference sequence). Here the CDR3 reads CAWSGDRTSTNEKLFF. Here the CDR3 DNA reads TGTGCCTGGAGCGGGGACAGGACTTCAACTAATGAAAAACTGTTTTTT.